This TCR beta chain was captured in a study of cytomegalovirus exposure and HLA in healthy donors. Regarding the study as a whole: Earlier findings revealed that most TCR beta V segments proved productive either about 90% or about 30% of the time. CMV serostatus was the sole immune exposure data available. The classifier was said to identify cytomegalovirus status with high specificity and sensitivity.

This cohort consisted of healthy bone marrow donors. Comment on this clone: Antigen: not known.

Trimming pared 0 bases from V and 2 bases from J, leaving 11 bases between. The CDR3 contains 16 residues. Looked up from germline, CDR1 is MNHEY and CDR2 is SVGAGI. The primer mix had 60 Vbeta and 13 Jbeta primers. Sequencing used immunoSEQ multiplex PCR; TCRdb keeps in-frame clones, though not all of them. The repertoire includes approximately 170,000 clones, 60% to 85% of them detected once, and 7% to 8.5% sits in the top ten. Sequenced sample: PBMCs. This receptor was identified in a male donor in good health and CMV-seropositive. V gene TRBV6-5 combines with J gene TRBJ2-1; TRBD2 might be the D (6 bases). The DNA for the CDR3 is TGTGCCAGCAGTTACTCGCTAGCGAGAGCCTACAATGAGCAGTTCTTC. This encodes CASSYSLARAYNEQFF.